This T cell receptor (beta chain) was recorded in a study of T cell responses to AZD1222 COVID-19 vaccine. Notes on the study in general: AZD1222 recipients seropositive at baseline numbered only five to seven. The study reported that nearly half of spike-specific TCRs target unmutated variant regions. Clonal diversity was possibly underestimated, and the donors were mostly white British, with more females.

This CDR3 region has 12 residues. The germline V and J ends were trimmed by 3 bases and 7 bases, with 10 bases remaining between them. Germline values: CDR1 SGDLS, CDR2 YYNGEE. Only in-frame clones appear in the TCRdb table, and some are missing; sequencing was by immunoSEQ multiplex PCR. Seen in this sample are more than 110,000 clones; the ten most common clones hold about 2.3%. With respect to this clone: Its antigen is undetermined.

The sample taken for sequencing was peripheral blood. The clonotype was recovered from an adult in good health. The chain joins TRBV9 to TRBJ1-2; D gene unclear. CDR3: CASSARAGGYTF. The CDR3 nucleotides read TGTGCCAGCAGCGCGAGGGCCGGTGGCTACACCTTC. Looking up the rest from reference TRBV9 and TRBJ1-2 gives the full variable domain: DSGVTQTPKHLITATGQRVTLRCSPRSGDLSVYWYQQSLDQGLQFLIQYYNGEERAKGNILERFSAQQFPDLHSELNLSSLELGDSALYFCASSARAGGYTFGSGTRLTVV.